The entry below describes one T cell receptor (beta chain). Its antigen is unidentified. This specimen belongs to a study of cytomegalovirus exposure and HLA in healthy donors. Study background: Findings of an earlier analysis included under 140 million unique TCR beta sequences from roughly 190 million T cells. Study findings and constraints: There were a few CMV-associated chains whose specificity for CMV antigens was confirmed in vitro. TCR beta V- and J-gene trimming, according to a later analysis, was linked to a missense DCLRE1C variant.

Trimming took off 2 bases at V and 1 base at J, with 8 bases between the two ends. The CDR3 runs 14 residues. CDR1 and CDR2 from the germline V gene are MDHEN and SYDVKM. The primer mix had 60 Vbeta and 13 Jbeta primers. Here immunoSEQ multiplex PCR was the method, and the copy in TCRdb shows in-frame clones only, minus some. This sample has over 50,000 clones, with under 85% found just once. This TCR was recovered from a man in his forties or fifties in good health and CMV-seropositive. The chain couples TRBV28 to TRBJ1-1; tentative D call: TRBD1 (5 bases). Sequenced: PBMCs. The chain's CDR3 is CASSLMGGNTEAFF. The CDR3 DNA reads as TGTGCCAGCAGTTTAATGGGGGGGAACACTGAAGCTTTCTTT.